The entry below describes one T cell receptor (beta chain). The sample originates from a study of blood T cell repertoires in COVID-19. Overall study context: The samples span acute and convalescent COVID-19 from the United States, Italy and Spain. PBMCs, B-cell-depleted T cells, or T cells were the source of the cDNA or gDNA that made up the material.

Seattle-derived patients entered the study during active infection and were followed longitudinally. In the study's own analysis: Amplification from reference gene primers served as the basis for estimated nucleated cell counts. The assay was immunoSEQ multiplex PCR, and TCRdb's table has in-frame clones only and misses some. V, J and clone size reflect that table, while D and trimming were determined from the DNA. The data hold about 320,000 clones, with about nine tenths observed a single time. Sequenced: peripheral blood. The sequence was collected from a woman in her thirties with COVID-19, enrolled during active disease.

This CDR3 is CASTATGGGKANEKLFF. The DNA for the CDR3 is TGTGCCAGCACCGCGACAGGGGGCGGGAAGGCTAATGAAAAACTGTTTTTT. The chain recombines TRBV3-1 (or the pseudogene TRBV3-2) with TRBJ1-4; 10 nucleotides agree with TRBD1. Unmatched junction bases numbered 11, after V lost 7 bases and J lost 3 bases. There are 17 residues in the CDR3. Per germline, CDR1 LGHDT and CDR2 YNNKEL (reference sequence).